These 13 T cell receptor beta chains were sequenced from one sample in a study of response to subunit inactivated influenza vaccine. TCRdb reanalysed the RT-PCR reads using MiXCR and keeps one entry per CDR3 protein. Here the sample spans over 450,000 distinct CDR3 sequences, 10% to 15% being singletons. The starting material was PBMCs from blood, obtained about 6 weeks after vaccination. These receptor sequences come from a man aged 50-60 years who received an inactivated influenza vaccine.

The gene calls are TRBV9 and TRBJ2-1; 15 positions match TRBD2. Germline trimming cut 3 bases from V and 15 bases from J; bases unmatched to any gene: 7. This CDR3 region has 14 residues. Germline values: CDR1 SGDLS, CDR2 YYNGEE. The CDR3 sequence is CASSEGTSGRTSFF. The CDR3 DNA reads TGTGCCAGCAGCGAGGGGACTAGCGGGAGGACGTCGTTCTTC.

This clonotype was counted only a few times. V usage is TRBV28 and J usage is TRBJ2-3; D remains ambiguous. The length of the CDR3 is 17 residues. Trimming stripped 3 bases from V and 2 bases from J, with 18 bases between. Per germline, CDR1 MDHEN and CDR2 SYDVKM. The CDR3 loop is CASSLGINFRYTDTQYF. The CDR3 DNA reads as TGTGCCAGCAGTTTGGGGATCAATTTTCGATACACAGATACGCAGTATTTT.

The J gene is TRBJ1-5, the V gene TRBV15; D is ambiguous. Trimming shortened V by 6 bases and J by 1 base, and 10 bases separated the two germline ends. The CDR3 runs 14 residues. Germline CDR1 is LNHNV and CDR2 is YYDKDF (reference sequence). The CDR3 reads CATRGGKSNQPQHF. The CDR3 nucleotides are TGTGCCACCAGAGGAGGGAAGAGCAATCAGCCCCAGCATTTT.

This clonotype showed up many times. This sequence joins TRBV5-1 and TRBJ2-1; perhaps TRBD2 as D (5 bases). This CDR3 is built from 15 residues. Germline values: CDR1 SGHRS, CDR2 YFSETQ. With 4 bases removed from V and 4 bases from J, the gap between germline ends came to 15 bases. The CDR3 bases are TGCGCCAGCAGCCCCCGTCTAGCAGCTTACAATGAGCAGTTCTTC. This translates into CASSPRLAAYNEQFF.

This clonotype was seen repeatedly, ten times or more. The gene calls are TRBV12-3 or TRBV12-4 and TRBJ2-7, with 11 nucleotides matching TRBD2. Unmatched junction bases numbered 3, after V lost 6 bases and J lost 2 bases. The CDR3 sequence is 14 residues long. The CDR3 sequence: CASSWTSGPYEQYF. CDR3 bases: TGTGCCAGCAGCTGGACTAGCGGGCCCTACGAGCAGTACTTC.

Details on this clonotype: Relative to the germline gene, one junction end is altered; a read error may explain this. The V and J genes are TRBV6-1 and TRBJ2-7; 9 nucleotides align to TRBD1. Germline loops: CDR1 MNHNS, CDR2 SASEGT. This CDR3 contains 14 residues. The CDR3 region is CASREGQGSYEQYF. Here the CDR3 DNA reads TGTGCCAGCAGAGAAGGACAGGGGTCCTACGAGCAGTACTTC.

V usage is TRBV20-1 and J usage is TRBJ2-7; no clear D. The germline gives CDR1 DFQATT, CDR2 SNEGSKA (reference sequence). Trimming stripped 3 bases from V and 12 bases from J, with 15 bases between. There are 11 residues in the CDR3. In nucleotides, the CDR3 is TGCAGTGCTAGTCCTGGGCTTGGACGGTACTTC. This sequence encodes CSASPGLGRYF.

This clonotype came up a few times. The chain couples TRBV20-1 to TRBJ1-4; D not certain. The CDR3 totals 14 residues. With 3 bases removed from V and 2 bases from J, the gap between germline ends came to 10 bases. CDR1 DFQATT and CDR2 SNEGSKA come from the germline V gene (reference sequence). CDR3 nucleotide sequence: TGCAGTGCTAGGGGAGGCGGGACTAATGAAAAACTGTTTTTT. It is translated as CSARGGGTNEKLFF.

This clonotype came up once. The chain joins TRBV15 to TRBJ1-2; 7 nucleotides line up with TRBD1. V shed 0 bases and J 8 bases; nucleotides not matched to a gene: 15. Germline-derived CDR1 and CDR2 are LNHNV and YYDKDF (reference sequence). The CDR3 totals 17 residues. CDR3 sequence reads: CATSRDYRGGETGGYTF. The CDR3 DNA reads as TGTGCCACCAGCAGAGATTACCGAGGGGGCGAGACTGGCGGCTACACCTTC.

This clonotype appeared a few times. V usage is TRBV24-1 and J usage is TRBJ2-1; TRBD2 aligns across 15 bases. The junction had 7 bases not matched to a gene; V was cut back by 2 bases and J by 6 bases. From germline, CDR1 is KGHDR and CDR2 SFDVKD. The CDR3 has 18 residues. The CDR3 is CATSDSPGLAGGSNEQFF. The CDR3 nucleotides are TGTGCCACCAGTGATTCCCCGGGACTAGCGGGAGGAAGCAATGAGCAGTTCTTC.

The gene calls are TRBV7-8 and TRBJ2-1, with 9 bases matching TRBD2. Germline-derived CDR1 and CDR2 are SGHVS and FQNEAQ. This CDR3 comprises 15 residues. Germline trimming cut 4 bases from V and 5 bases from J; bases unmatched to any gene: 6. The DNA of the CDR3 is TGTGCCAGCAGCTCCGGGACTAGCAGAAACAATGAGCAGTTCTTC. Residues: CASSSGTSRNNEQFF.

Only a few counts were recorded for this clonotype. The chain joins TRBV18 to TRBJ2-5, with TRBD2 identical over 12 bases. V gave up 5 bases and J gave up 7 bases; unmatched junction bases: 11. The germline gives CDR1 KGHSH, CDR2 LQKENI. CDR3 length: 16 residues. CDR3 nucleotide sequence: TGTGCCAGCTCAGCGCCGGGACTAGCGGGCGAGGGGACCCAGTACTTC. This gives the protein CASSAPGLAGEGTQYF.

The rearrangement joins TRBV6-5 to TRBJ2-7; 8 bases line up with TRBD2. V was clipped by 0 bases and J by 6 bases; unmatched bases: 7. CDR1 MNHEY and CDR2 SVGAGI come from the germline V gene. The CDR3 has 15 residues. The chain's CDR3 is CASSYSAGGPSEQYF. In nucleotides, the CDR3 is TGTGCCAGCAGTTACTCGGCGGGAGGCCCTTCCGAGCAGTACTTC.